A single sample gave rise to the 13 T cell receptor beta chains below, sequenced in a study of T cell responses to AZD1222 COVID-19 vaccine. Method: immunoSEQ multiplex PCR; TCRdb's copy keeps in-frame clones and lacks some. The sample contains around 190,000 clones, 70% to 90% of which appear only once. The sequences come from peripheral blood, collected 28 days after the second AZD1222 dose. The source is an adult who received the AZD1222 COVID-19 vaccine.

This clone was seen only once. V is TRBV4-1 and J is TRBJ1-5; possible D gene TRBD1, 6 bases. CDR1 is MGHRA, CDR2 YSYEKL, per germline. V lost 4 bases to trimming and J lost 0 bases, with 10 bases between them. The CDR3 runs 15 residues. CDR3 protein: CASSPQGYSNQPQHF. The CDR3 DNA sequence: TGCGCCAGCAGCCCACAGGGATATAGCAATCAGCCCCAGCATTTT.

J is TRBJ1-4 and V is TRBV5-1; 11 positions agree with TRBD1. The CDR3 consists of 17 residues. Germline V gene sequence: CDR1 SGHRS, CDR2 YFSETQ. Losses at the gene ends were 4 bases for V and 1 base for J; bases not matched to a gene: 6. The CDR3 bases are TGCGCCAGCAGCCCCGGGACAGGGGGTATAACTAATGAAAAACTGTTTTTT. It yields the protein CASSPGTGGITNEKLFF.

The V and J genes are TRBV9 and TRBJ2-7; 8 bases match TRBD2. CDR1 SGDLS and CDR2 YYNGEE come from the germline V gene. Germline trimming cut 1 base from V and 6 bases from J; bases unmatched to any gene: 9. The CDR3 contains 15 residues. The CDR3, as DNA: TGTGCCAGCAGCGTACGGGGGGGGCCGGATATCGAGCAGTACTTC. Translating gives CASSVRGGPDIEQYF.

The chain couples TRBV5-4 to TRBJ2-5; D could derive from TRBD1 or TRBD2 (5 bases each). Deletions cut 4 bases from V and 5 bases from J, with 18 bases between. Germline CDR1 SGHNT, CDR2 YYREEE (reference sequence). CDR3 length equals 15 residues. The CDR3 coding sequence is TGTGCCAGCAGCGCGCTCGGGGCCTTTAGGGAGACCCAGTACTTC. Translated, it gives CASSALGAFRETQYF. The full variable domain, completed using reference TRBV5-4 and TRBJ2-5, is ETGVTQSPTHLIKTRGQQVTLRCSSQSGHNTVSWYQQALGQGPQFIFQYYREEENGRGNFPPRFSGLQFPNYSSELNVNALELDDSALYLCASSALGAFRETQYFGPGTRLLVL.

V is TRBV6-5 and J is TRBJ2-1, with TRBD2 identical over 12 bases. This CDR3 is 15 amino acids long. V dropped 0 bases and J dropped 9; count of bases not matched to a gene: 3. The germline gives CDR1 MNHEY, CDR2 SVGAGI. The CDR3, as DNA: TGTGCCAGCAGTTACTCGACTAGCGGGGGAAGTGAGCAGTTCTTC. It is translated as CASSYSTSGGSEQFF.

The rearrangement joins TRBV10-3 to TRBJ1-2, with D possibly matching TRBD1 (5 bases). The V and J ends lost 0 bases and 4 bases respectively, with 15 bases between them. CDR1 and CDR2 (germline): ENHRY, SYGVKD. This CDR3 region has 16 residues. The CDR3 coding sequence is TGTGCCATCAGTGAGTCACCCGGGACGGCTCCCTATGGCTACACCTTC. Its translation is CAISESPGTAPYGYTF.

The CDR3 is CASSMRGVGAFF. DNA of the CDR3: TGTGCCAGTAGTATGAGAGGGGTGGGGGCTTTCTTT. The gene calls are TRBV19 and TRBJ1-1, with a weak D call TRBD1 (5 bases). Per germline, CDR1 LNHDA and CDR2 SQIVND (reference sequence). Trimming removed 3 bases at V and 11 bases at J, with 13 bases between. The CDR3 is 12 residues long.

Details on this clone: Compared with germline, one end of the junction differs, possibly owing to a read error. The chain combines TRBV7-7 with TRBJ2-6; 10 bases are a match to TRBD2. The germline V gene has CDR1 SSHAT and CDR2 FNYEAQ (reference sequence). The CDR3 runs 19 residues. The DNA of the CDR3 is TGTGCTAGCAGCTTAGGGTCAGCGGGGGGGCCGTCTGGGGCCAACGTCCTGACTTTC. Encoded protein: CASSLGSAGGPSGANVLTF.

CDR3 in amino acids: CASSLDKNTEAFF. The CDR3 DNA sequence: TGTGCCAGCAGTTTAGACAAGAACACTGAAGCTTTCTTT. V usage is TRBV12-3 or TRBV12-4 and J usage is TRBJ1-1; D ambiguous. The CDR3 loop spans 13 amino acids. The V end lost 1 base, the J end lost 1 base, and 4 bases lay between the germline ends.

This clone has only a few counts. The chain employs TRBV9 and TRBJ2-2; 7 bases fit TRBD2. The ends lost 7 bases at V and 2 bases at J; junction bases unmatched: 8. The CDR3 is 15 residues long. Per germline, CDR1 SGDLS and CDR2 YYNGEE. The CDR3 sequence: CASAGLDLNTGELFF. The CDR3 DNA reads as TGTGCCAGCGCCGGACTAGACCTTAACACCGGGGAGCTGTTTTTT. Looking up the rest from reference TRBV9 and TRBJ2-2 gives the full variable domain: DSGVTQTPKHLITATGQRVTLRCSPRSGDLSVYWYQQSLDQGLQFLIQYYNGEERAKGNILERFSAQQFPDLHSELNLSSLELGDSALYFCASAGLDLNTGELFFGEGSRLTVL.

The chain links TRBV10-3 to TRBJ1-1, with D perhaps matching TRBD1 (5 bases). V lost 8 bases and J 0 bases, leaving 10 bases between the germline ends. CDR1 and CDR2 (germline): ENHRY, SYGVKD. The CDR3 runs to 13 residues. Here the CDR3 reads CAIPTVMNTEAFF. DNA of the CDR3: TGTGCCATCCCGACAGTTATGAACACTGAAGCTTTCTTT.

The genes are TRBV25-1 and TRBJ2-7, with 7 positions matching TRBD1. This CDR3 has 13 amino acids. With 6 bases clipped from V and 5 bases from J, the junction kept 7 bases outside the gene matches. Germline CDR1 reads MGHDK; CDR2 reads SYGVNS. In DNA, the CDR3 is TGTGCCAGCAGGGGAACAGGGGACCACGAGCAGTACTTC. Translation: CASRGTGDHEQYF.

The gene calls are TRBV9 and TRBJ2-3; D uncertain. The CDR3 length is 15 residues. The germline gives CDR1 SGDLS, CDR2 YYNGEE. Trimming removed 0 bases at V and 1 base at J, with 9 bases between. The CDR3, as DNA: TGTGCCAGCAGCGTAGCCCCAGGCCGCACAGATACGCAGTATTTT. This translates into CASSVAPGRTDTQYF.